Presented here are 3 T cell receptor beta chains from one specimen sequenced in a study of Tregs in tolerant kidney transplant recipients. The data were produced by immunoSEQ multiplex PCR, yet TCRdb's version contains in-frame clones alone and is incomplete. The sample shows 98,000 or so clones, around 89% of them seen only once. The source was CD4+ T cells from blood, collected before the transplant. These receptors were obtained from a human donor who received a combined kidney and bone marrow transplant.

The chain is built from TRBV28 and TRBJ1-2; perhaps TRBD1 as D (5 bases). Trimming pared 1 base from V and 3 bases from J, leaving 18 bases between. The CDR3 totals 17 residues. Per germline, CDR1 MDHEN and CDR2 SYDVKM. DNA for the CDR3: TGTGCCAGCAGTTTATACACCATTAGGGTCAGGGACTATGGCTACACCTTC. Its protein product is CASSLYTIRVRDYGYTF.

V gene TRBV7-2 combines with J gene TRBJ1-5; 9 bases fit TRBD1. The V and J ends lost 4 bases and 6 bases, in that order; junction bases with no gene match: 4. CDR3 size: 14 residues. Germline V gene sequence: CDR1 SGHTA, CDR2 FQGNSA. CDR3 bases: TGTGCCAGCAGCTCAGGACAGGGGAGTCAGCCCCAGCATTTT. The encoded protein is CASSSGQGSQPQHF. Based on the CDR3 plus reference TRBV7-2 and TRBJ1-5, the full variable domain is GAGVSQSPSNKVTEKGKDVELRCDPISGHTALYWYRQSLGQGLEFLIYFQGNSAPDKSGLPSDRFSAERTGGSVSTLTIQRTQQEDSAVYLCASSSGQGSQPQHFGDGTRLSIL.

The chain recombines TRBV18 with TRBJ2-2, with a possible D match to TRBD2 (5 bases). The CDR3 covers 15 residues. Germline V CDR1 and CDR2: KGHSH, LQKENI. V shed 7 bases and J shed 3 bases, with 15 bases lying between them. CDR3 DNA sequence: TGTGCCAGCTACCAACTAGGATCTTACACCGGGGAGCTGTTTTTT. It encodes CASYQLGSYTGELFF.